Listed below are T cell receptor beta chains from one sample, sequenced in a study of CD8+CD57+ T cells in acquired aplastic anemia. A single record per CDR3 protein comes from TCRdb applying MiXCR to the reads. The table shows about 160,000 distinct CDR3 sequences, with roughly 48% occurring only once. Sequenced material: sorted CD4+, CD8+, or CD8+CD57+ T cells (not recorded which) from PBMCs. These receptor sequences come from a human donor with aplastic anemia. Each CDR3 is given with its conserved first and last residue. Each record gives: J gene, clone size, D gene, V gene, CDR3 DNA, CDR3 protein. A D gene is named only where the DNA matches it firmly. A row's size may be missing; if present it is once, few, many or a size class.

TRBJ2-7 | NA | NA | TRBV5-6 | TGTGCCAGCAGCTTGGGCAGCGTTACCTACGAGCAGTACTTC | CASSLGSVTYEQYF
TRBJ1-1 | many | TRBD1 | TRBV11-2 | TGTGCCAGCAGCTTAGGACAGGGCGGAACTGAAGCTTTCTTT | CASSLGQGGTEAFF
TRBJ1-1 | once | TRBD1 | TRBV10-3 | TGTGCCATCAGTCGGGACAGGGAAGCTTTCTTT | CAISRDREAFF
TRBJ1-5 | many | TRBD1 | TRBV12-3/TRBV12-4 | TGTGCCAGCAGTTTACCCGGACAGGGGAGTCAGCCCCAGCATTTT | CASSLPGQGSQPQHF
TRBJ2-7 | once | TRBD2 | TRBV7-9 | TGTGCCGCGGGAGGGGCCCCCTACGAGCAGTACTTC | CAAGGAPYEQYF
TRBJ1-5 | NA | TRBD1 | TRBV20-1 | TGCAGTGCTAGAGGCGGGACAGGGTTGCAGCCCCAGCATTTT | CSARGGTGLQPQHF
TRBJ1-4 | many | TRBD1 | TRBV11-2 | TGTGCCAGCAGCAGGGACAGGGGAAGAGAAAAACTGTTTTTT | CASSRDRGREKLFF
TRBJ1-1 | many | NA | TRBV6-1 | TGTGCCAGCAGGGACCGGACAGCGAACACTGAAGCTTTCTTT | CASRDRTANTEAFF
TRBJ1-2 | NA | NA | TRBV5-1 | TGCGCCAGCAGCTTGGGCGGGACGGGAAACTATGGCTACACCTTC | CASSLGGTGNYGYTF
TRBJ2-3 | many | NA | TRBV5-6 | TGTGCCAGCAGCTTGTCGGGAGTTGGCACAGATACGCAGTATTTT | CASSLSGVGTDTQYF
TRBJ2-3 | NA | NA | TRBV11-2 | TGTGCCAGCAGCTTAGACCTAGGATGGGGAAATACGCAGTATTTT | CASSLDLGWGNTQYF
TRBJ1-6 | NA | TRBD1 | TRBV2 | TGTGCCGGCAGTGATAGGGGACAGGGAAGCTCCTATAATTCACCCCTCCACTTT | CAGSDRGQGSSYNSPLHF
TRBJ2-1 | few | NA | TRBV15 | TGTGCCACCAGCAGAGAGACCGTCGGCTCCTACAATGAGCAGTTCTTC | CATSRETVGSYNEQFF
TRBJ2-5 | NA | NA | TRBV4-1 | TGCGCCAGCAGCCAAGGGGTCCGACAAGAGACCCAGTACTTC | CASSQGVRQETQYF
TRBJ2-7 | few | TRBD2 | TRBV7-3 | TGTGCCAGCAGTCCAAATCTAGCGGGAGGACAAGAGCCGTTCTTC | CASSPNLAGGQEPFF
TRBJ2-3 | many | TRBD2 | TRBV20-1 | TGCAGTGCGAATATAGCGGGAGCAGATACGCAGTATTTT | CSANIAGADTQYF
TRBJ1-6 | many | NA | TRBV7-2 | TGTGCCAGCAGCGCCTCCAGGATAAATTCACCCCTCCACTTT | CASSASRINSPLHF
TRBJ2-7 | NA | NA | TRBV5-1 | TGCGCCAGCAGCTTGGCCCAGGCAGCCTCGTACGAGCAGTACTTC | CASSLAQAASYEQYF
TRBJ2-3 | NA | NA | TRBV6-5 | TGTGCCAGCAGTTACAGGACCGGCGATACGCAGTATTTT | CASSYRTGDTQYF
TRBJ1-2 | many | NA | TRBV4-3 | TGCGCCAGCAGCCAAGCGAGGGGCGTGAACTATGGCTACACCTTC | CASSQARGVNYGYTF
TRBJ1-6 | NA | TRBD1 | TRBV20-1 | TGCAGTGCCCCCGACCGGGACAGGGGAGGGTCACCCCTCCACTTT | CSAPDRDRGGSPLHF
TRBJ1-2 | many | TRBD1 | TRBV20-1 | TGCAGTGCTACAAGCGACAGGGGGACGTATGGCTACACCTTC | CSATSDRGTYGYTF
TRBJ2-7 | NA | TRBD2 | TRBV10-3 | TGTGCCATCAGTGGGTATAGCGGGGAGGGCGAGCAGTACTTC | CAISGYSGEGEQYF
TRBJ2-5 | NA | NA | TRBV7-6 | TGTGCCAGCAGCTTTCCGCGCGGGGAGACCCAGTACTTC | CASSFPRGETQYF
TRBJ2-5 | many | NA | TRBV2 | TGTGCCAGCAAGGAATCTCGCTATCAAGAGACCCAGTACTTC | CASKESRYQETQYF
TRBJ2-7 | many | TRBD2 | TRBV19 | TGTGCCAGTAGTGCTGCGGGACTAGCGGTCTCCTACGAGCAGTACTTC | CASSAAGLAVSYEQYF
TRBJ2-5 | many | NA | TRBV14 | TGTGCCAGCAGCCAAGTCGACTCGCAACGGGAGACCCAGTACTTC | CASSQVDSQRETQYF
TRBJ1-2 | many | NA | TRBV6-1 | TGTGCCAGCAGGGCCCAACTGGGGGTCGCGAGCGGCTACACCTTC | CASRAQLGVASGYTF
TRBJ1-6 | NA | NA | TRBV3-1 | TGTGCCAGCAACCATGTAAATCAGCGGGGGGTGCATTCACCCCTCCACTTT | CASNHVNQRGVHSPLHF
TRBJ2-5 | many | TRBD2 | TRBV9 | TGTGCCAGCAGCGGTAGCGGGAGAGGAGAGACCCAGTACTTC | CASSGSGRGETQYF
TRBJ1-2 | NA | TRBD1 | TRBV6-2/TRBV6-3 | TGTGCCAGCAGTTTTCACAGGGGAGGTGGCTACACCTTC | CASSFHRGGGYTF
TRBJ1-2 | many | TRBD1 | TRBV24-1 | TGTGCCACCAGTGATGGACAGGTTGGTGGCTACACCTTC | CATSDGQVGGYTF
TRBJ1-2 | NA | NA | TRBV9 | TGTGCCAGCGGGGCAGGGCCCGGCTACACCTTC | CASGAGPGYTF
TRBJ2-5 | many | TRBD2 | TRBV5-1 | TGCGCCAGCAGCGGGGGATCCTCCTCGGGGGGGGAGACCCAGTACTTC | CASSGGSSSGGETQYF
TRBJ2-7 | many | NA | TRBV20-1 | TGCAGTGCTAGTAGGACGGACGAGCAGTACTTC | CSASRTDEQYF
TRBJ1-1 | many | NA | TRBV7-3 | TGTGCCAGCAGCCCCCTCTGGACTGTGAGGGAGAACACTGAAGCTTTCTTT | CASSPLWTVRENTEAFF
TRBJ1-5 | NA | TRBD1 | TRBV2 | TGTGCCAGCAGTGCAGCCACAGGGGCGTTTCAGCCCCAGCATTTT | CASSAATGAFQPQHF
TRBJ2-2 | NA | NA | TRBV7-6 | TGTGCCAGCAGCTTAGGTTACGGGGAGCTGTTTTTT | CASSLGYGELFF
TRBJ2-1 | few | TRBD1 | TRBV25-1 | TGTGCCAGCAGTGAAGGACAGGCCAATGAGCAGTTCTTC | CASSEGQANEQFF
TRBJ1-1 | many | NA | TRBV6-6 | TGTGCCAGCAGACCCCCCCGGAACGAAAAGAACACTGAAGCTTTCTTT | CASRPPRNEKNTEAFF
TRBJ2-3 | many | NA | TRBV30 | TGTGCCTGGACCAGGGGAGCAGATACGCAGTATTTT | CAWTRGADTQYF
TRBJ1-2 | NA | NA | TRBV7-2 | TGTGCCAGCAGCCTACAGGATACCCCAGATGGCTACACCTTC | CASSLQDTPDGYTF
TRBJ2-1 | many | NA | TRBV7-2 | TGTGCCAGCAGCTTAGACGGGAGCAATGAGCAGTTCTTC | CASSLDGSNEQFF
TRBJ2-1 | NA | TRBD1 | TRBV24-1 | TGTGCCACCAGTGATCCCGACAGGGTTCGTGAGCAGTTCTTC | CATSDPDRVREQFF
TRBJ2-7 | many | TRBD1 | TRBV12-3/TRBV12-4 | TGTGCCAGCAGTTTGAGGGACAGGGTAGTTGACGAGCAGTACTTC | CASSLRDRVVDEQYF
TRBJ2-3 | many | NA | TRBV5-4 | TGTGCCAGCAGCTTGGCCGGGACAAACACAGATACGCAGTATTTT | CASSLAGTNTDTQYF
TRBJ1-2 | once | NA | TRBV28 | TGTGCCAGCAGTTTTACGGGGGCTCATGGCTACACCTTC | CASSFTGAHGYTF
TRBJ2-1 | few | NA | TRBV29-1 | TGCAGCGTTGAAGATAGGGGGAGACAGACCGTCGGTGAGCAGTTCTTC | CSVEDRGRQTVGEQFF
TRBJ1-2 | NA | TRBD1 | TRBV2 | TGTGCCAGCAGTGAGGAGACAGGGGGAAATGGCTACACCTTC | CASSEETGGNGYTF
TRBJ1-2 | NA | NA | TRBV30 | TGTGCCTGGAGCCCCATAGGGGGTGACTATGGCTACACCTTC | CAWSPIGGDYGYTF
TRBJ1-4 | few | NA | TRBV11-3 | TGTGCCAGCAGCGGTGACCCCTTGACGACTAATGAAAAACTGTTTTTT | CASSGDPLTTNEKLFF
TRBJ1-6 | few | NA | TRBV19 | TGTGCCAGTAGCCAGGGTGGATCACCCCTCCACTTT | CASSQGGSPLHF
TRBJ1-6 | few | TRBD1 | TRBV2 | TGTGCCAGCATGGTCCTACAGGGGGCTTCACCCCTCCACTTT | CASMVLQGASPLHF
TRBJ2-3 | NA | NA | TRBV10-3 | TGTGCCAGCAGGGTATGGGACGGGATAGGGCAGTATTTT | CASRVWDGIGQYF
TRBJ2-7 | few | NA | TRBV2 | TGTGCCAGCAGTGAACGCTCAGTCTACGAGCAGTACTTC | CASSERSVYEQYF
TRBJ2-2 | NA | TRBD1 | TRBV7-3 | TGTGCCAGCAGTTACAGGGGGAACACCGGGGAGCTGTTTTTT | CASSYRGNTGELFF
TRBJ1-1 | many | NA | TRBV5-4 | TGTGCCAGCAGCCTTCCTGCGAACACTGAAGCTTTCTTT | CASSLPANTEAFF